This T cell receptor (beta chain) emerged from a study of CD8+ T cells in alopecia areata (dated 2018 in TCRdb). Regarding the research as a whole: Treated patients were enrolled in an open-label pilot trial of oral tofacitinib, 5 to 10 mg twice daily, for moderate-to-severe alopecia areata. Patients received tofacitinib for 6 to 18 months and were then followed off drug for 6 months to check for delayed response and recurrence. RNA came from the PAXgene miRNA kit for fixed scalp, the miRNeasy kit for PBMCs, and the RNeasy kit for mouse skin. Scalp clonality was compared among normal scalp (n=4), patchy alopecia areata scalp (n=8), and alopecia totalis/universalis scalp (n=8). In humans, TCRbeta sequencing was performed on scalp tissue and on sorted CD4+ and CD8+ peripheral blood T cells from healthy controls and from patients with patchy or totalis/universalis alopecia areata. TCRbeta CDR3 regions were amplified by immunoSEQ multiplex PCR using 35 Vbeta forward and 13 Jbeta reverse primers. The SALT score, which quantifies the percentage of affected scalp surface area, was used to measure disease severity in treated patients. Biopsies were taken from tofacitinib-treated patients at baseline and again at 4 and 24 weeks into treatment, and several of those patients also had a later scalp biopsy. In both human patients and the C3H/HeJ mouse model, the study applied high-throughput TCRbeta sequencing to look at T cell clonal expansion in alopecia areata.

Of note for this clone: Its recognized antigen is unknown. No qualities accompany the bases; no much larger clone lies one base away.

Summary of the overall study and its limitations: Scalp TCR repertoire analysis is complicated because resident alphabeta T cells in normal human skin are also sequenced, whereas mouse skin is dominated by gammadelta T cells. During tofacitinib treatment, many expanded lesional clones remained in scalp and blood, and this persistence may partly explain relapse after treatment is stopped. The treated cohort was small, with a single nonresponder, so links between baseline CD8+ expansion and response need larger studies. With tofacitinib, both scalp clonality and the number of expanded CD8+ clones among the top 100 scalp clones went down significantly. Compared with normal scalp, lesional scalp, particularly in alopecia totalis/universalis, had higher clonality and more expanded CD8+ clones, which suggests antigenic drive. TCR sequences shared between patients were less clear than in mice, possibly partly because of HLA diversity in the patient population.

Library construction relied on the immunoSEQ multiplex PCR assay. RNA was extracted from all samples and reverse transcribed into cDNA, which served as template for TCR sequencing. First-strand cDNA was synthesized using SuperScript III with a 2:1 mix of oligo-dT and random hexamers. A synthetic immune receptor repertoire was used to gauge amplification bias, and whatever bias remained was removed computationally. In the paper's pipeline: Raw reads were preprocessed to remove errors, and CDR3 was defined by IMGT conventions from the conserved cysteine to phenylalanine. Clonality was computed as 1 minus the Shannon entropy, with the entropy normalized by log2 of the number of productive unique TCRs. Whether scalp clones were CD4 or CD8 was inferred by matching scalp TCRbeta sequences against CD4 and CD8 repertoires sorted from blood. Drawn from immuneACCESS, this table holds only the in-frame rearrangements with V and J called that TCRdb kept. Clones are partly lost; checked studies trace under half to an unresolved V gene and leave the rest unexplained. V, J and clone size derive from that table, while D and trimming were established from the DNA sequence. This sample gives some 190,000 clones in total; roughly 60% of them show up just once. The ten biggest clones cover approximately 1% of the sample.

A distance of 9 bases separates the germline ends of V and J, which lose 1 base and 0 bases respectively. The germline V gene encodes CDR1 SGHDT and CDR2 YYEEEE. Its CDR3 holds 15 amino acids, cysteine through phenylalanine. The only DNA kept is the CDR3, 45 bases in frame from the first base. Taken with the paper, the label for time point translates to: 24 weeks on oral tofacitinib. The treatment or condition label, as the study defines it: oral pan-JAK inhibitor, 5-10 mg twice daily. Lesional scalp punch biopsies and peripheral blood were obtained from alopecia areata patients. PBMCs were isolated by density centrifugation and stained for CD3, CD4 and CD8, and CD4+ and CD8+ T cells were sorted on a FACSAria.

This specimen was CD4+ T cells sorted from blood, taken at week 24, from a patient treated with tofacitinib. This sequence was found in a human donor with alopecia areata. Recombination linked TRBV5-6 to TRBJ2-3; the D gene lacks a confident call. The encoded CDR3 is CASSLQKGSTDTQYF. In nucleotides, the sequence is TGTGCCAGCAGCTTGCAAAAGGGTAGCACAGATACGCAGTATTTT.